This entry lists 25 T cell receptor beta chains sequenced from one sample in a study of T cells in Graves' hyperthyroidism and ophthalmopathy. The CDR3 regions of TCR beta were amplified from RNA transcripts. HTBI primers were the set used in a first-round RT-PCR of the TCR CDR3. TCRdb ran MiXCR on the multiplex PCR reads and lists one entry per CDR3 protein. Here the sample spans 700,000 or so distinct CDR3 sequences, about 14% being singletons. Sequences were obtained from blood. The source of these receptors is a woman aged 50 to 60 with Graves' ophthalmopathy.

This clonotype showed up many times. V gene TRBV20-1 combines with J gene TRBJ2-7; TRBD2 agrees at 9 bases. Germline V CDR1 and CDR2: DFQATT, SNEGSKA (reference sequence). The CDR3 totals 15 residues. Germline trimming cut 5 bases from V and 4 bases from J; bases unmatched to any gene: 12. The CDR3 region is CSAWREGRHSYEQYF. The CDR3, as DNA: TGCAGTGCTTGGCGGGAGGGCCGTCATTCATACGAGCAGTACTTC.

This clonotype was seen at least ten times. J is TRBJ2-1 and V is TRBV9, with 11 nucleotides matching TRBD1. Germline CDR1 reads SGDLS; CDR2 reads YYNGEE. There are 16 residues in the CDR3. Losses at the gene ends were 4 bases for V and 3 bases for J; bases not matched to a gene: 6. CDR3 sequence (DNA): TGTGCCAGCAGCACCGGGACAGGGGGAAACTACAATGAGCAGTTCTTC. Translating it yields CASSTGTGGNYNEQFF. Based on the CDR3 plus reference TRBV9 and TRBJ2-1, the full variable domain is DSGVTQTPKHLITATGQRVTLRCSPRSGDLSVYWYQQSLDQGLQFLIQYYNGEERAKGNILERFSAQQFPDLHSELNLSSLELGDSALYFCASSTGTGGNYNEQFFGPGTRLTVL.

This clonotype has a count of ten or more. The CDR3 is CAWNSQSYEQYF. For the CDR3, the DNA is TGTGCCTGGAATTCCCAGTCCTACGAGCAGTACTTC. The chain combines TRBV30 with TRBJ2-7; unclear D gene. Trimming shortened V by 4 bases and J by 1 base, and 8 bases separated the two germline ends. Germline values: CDR1 GTSNPN, CDR2 SVGIG (reference sequence). CDR3 length: 12 amino acids.

The CDR3 reads CSASPRGTGVYEQYF. The CDR3 nucleotides read TGCAGTGCTAGCCCTCGCGGGACAGGGGTGTACGAGCAGTACTTC. The chain has TRBV20-1 and TRBJ2-7; 10 positions agree with TRBD1. The ends lost 3 bases at V and 4 bases at J; junction bases unmatched: 9. CDR3 size: 15 residues. Germline V gene data show CDR1 as DFQATT and CDR2 as SNEGSKA (reference sequence).

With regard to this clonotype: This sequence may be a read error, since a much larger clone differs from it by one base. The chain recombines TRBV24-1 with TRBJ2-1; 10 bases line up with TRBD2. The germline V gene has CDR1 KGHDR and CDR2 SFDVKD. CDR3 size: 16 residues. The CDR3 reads CATSDLGLAGDNEQLF. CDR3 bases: TGTGCCACCAGTGATTTAGGCCTAGCGGGAGACAATGAGCAGCTCTTC.

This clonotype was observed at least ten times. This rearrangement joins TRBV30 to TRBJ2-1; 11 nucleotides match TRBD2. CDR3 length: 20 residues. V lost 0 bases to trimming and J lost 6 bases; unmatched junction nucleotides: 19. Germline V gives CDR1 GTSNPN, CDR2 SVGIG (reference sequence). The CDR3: CAWSVLVPALAGGTSNEQFF. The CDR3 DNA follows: TGTGCCTGGAGTGTACTCGTACCAGCTCTAGCGGGAGGTACGTCCAATGAGCAGTTCTTC.

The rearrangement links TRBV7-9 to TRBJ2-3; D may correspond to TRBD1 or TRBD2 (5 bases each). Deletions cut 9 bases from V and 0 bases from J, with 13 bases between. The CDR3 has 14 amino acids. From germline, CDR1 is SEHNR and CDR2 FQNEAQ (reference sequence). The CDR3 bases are TGTGCCAGTCGGGGCGGAGGAAGCACAGATACGCAGTATTTT. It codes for CASRGGGSTDTQYF.

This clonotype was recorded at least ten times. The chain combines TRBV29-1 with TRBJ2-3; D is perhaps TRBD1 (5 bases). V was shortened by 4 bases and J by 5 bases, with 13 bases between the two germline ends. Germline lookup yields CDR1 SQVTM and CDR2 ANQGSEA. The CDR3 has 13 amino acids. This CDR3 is CSVGGEVIDTQYF. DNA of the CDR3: TGCAGCGTTGGGGGCGAGGTTATAGATACGCAGTATTTT.

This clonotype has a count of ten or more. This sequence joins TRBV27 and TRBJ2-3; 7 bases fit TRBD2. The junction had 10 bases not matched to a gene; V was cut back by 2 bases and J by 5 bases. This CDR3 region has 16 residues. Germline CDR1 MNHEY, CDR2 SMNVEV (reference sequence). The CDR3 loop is CASSLGRGIHRDTQYF. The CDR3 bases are TGTGCCAGCAGTTTAGGGAGGGGAATTCATCGAGATACGCAGTATTTT.

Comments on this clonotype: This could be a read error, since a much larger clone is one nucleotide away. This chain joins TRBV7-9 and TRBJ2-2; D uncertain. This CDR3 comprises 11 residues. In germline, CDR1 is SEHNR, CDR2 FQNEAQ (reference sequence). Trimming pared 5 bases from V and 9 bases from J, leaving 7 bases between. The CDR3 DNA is TGTGCCAGCAGCGCGAACCGGGAGCTGTTTTTT. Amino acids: CASSANRELFF.

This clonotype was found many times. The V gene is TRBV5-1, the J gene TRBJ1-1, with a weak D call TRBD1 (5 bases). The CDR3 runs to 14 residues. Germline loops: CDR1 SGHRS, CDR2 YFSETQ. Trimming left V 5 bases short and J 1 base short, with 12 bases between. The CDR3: CASSRTTENTEAFF. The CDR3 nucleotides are TGCGCCAGCAGTCGAACGACAGAGAACACTGAAGCTTTCTTT.

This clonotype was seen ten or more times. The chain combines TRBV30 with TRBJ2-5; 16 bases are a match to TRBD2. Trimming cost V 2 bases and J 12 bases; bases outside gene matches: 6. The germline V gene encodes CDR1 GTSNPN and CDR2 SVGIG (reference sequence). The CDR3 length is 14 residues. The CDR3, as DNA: TGTGCCTGGAGTCAGGGACTAGCGGGAGGGAGGAAGTACTTC. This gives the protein CAWSQGLAGGRKYF. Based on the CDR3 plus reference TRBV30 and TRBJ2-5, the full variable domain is SQTIHQWPATLVQPVGSPLSLECTVEGTSNPNLYWYRQAAGRGLQLLFYSVGIGQISSEVPQNLSASRPQDRQFILSSKKLLLSDSGFYLCAWSQGLAGGRKYFGPGTRLLVL.

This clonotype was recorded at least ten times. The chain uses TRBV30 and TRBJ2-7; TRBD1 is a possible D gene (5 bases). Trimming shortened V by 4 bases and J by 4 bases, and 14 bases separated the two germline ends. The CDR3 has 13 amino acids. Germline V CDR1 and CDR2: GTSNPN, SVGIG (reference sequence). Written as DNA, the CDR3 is TGTGCCTGGAATAGGGGCTCAAATTACGAGCAGTACTTC. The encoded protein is CAWNRGSNYEQYF.

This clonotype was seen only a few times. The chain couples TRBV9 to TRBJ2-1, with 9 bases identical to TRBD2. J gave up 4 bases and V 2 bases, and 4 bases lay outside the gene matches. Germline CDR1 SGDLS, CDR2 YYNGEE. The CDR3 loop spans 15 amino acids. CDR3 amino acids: CASSVAGGHYNEQFF. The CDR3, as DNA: TGTGCCAGCAGCGTTGCGGGAGGGCATTACAATGAGCAGTTCTTC.

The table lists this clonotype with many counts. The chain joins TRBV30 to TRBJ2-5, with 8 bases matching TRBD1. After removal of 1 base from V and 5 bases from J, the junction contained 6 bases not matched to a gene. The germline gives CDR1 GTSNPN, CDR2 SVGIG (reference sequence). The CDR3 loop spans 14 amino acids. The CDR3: CAWSEGTGPETQYF. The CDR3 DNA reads TGTGCCTGGAGTGAAGGGACAGGACCCGAGACCCAGTACTTC. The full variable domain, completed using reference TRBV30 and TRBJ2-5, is SQTIHQWPATLVQPVGSPLSLECTVEGTSNPNLYWYRQAAGRGLQLLFYSVGIGQISSEVPQNLSASRPQDRQFILSSKKLLLSDSGFYLCAWSEGTGPETQYFGPGTRLLVL.

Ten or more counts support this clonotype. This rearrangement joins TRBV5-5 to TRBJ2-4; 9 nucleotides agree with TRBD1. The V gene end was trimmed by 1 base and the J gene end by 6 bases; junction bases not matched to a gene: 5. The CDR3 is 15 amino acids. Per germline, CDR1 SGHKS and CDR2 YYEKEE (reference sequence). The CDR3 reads CASSLKTGGLNIQYF. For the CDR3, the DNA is TGTGCCAGCAGCTTGAAGACAGGGGGTTTAAACATTCAGTACTTC.

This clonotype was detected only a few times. The CDR3 region has the DNA TGTGCCAGCAGTCCAATAGCGGGAATAACCTACAATGAGCAGTTCTTC. Its protein is CASSPIAGITYNEQFF. The chain employs TRBV5-8 and TRBJ2-1, with 8 nucleotides matching TRBD2. V shed 5 bases and J 2 bases; nucleotides not matched to a gene: 9. Germline CDR1 and CDR2: SGHTS and YDEGEE. This CDR3 comprises 16 residues. The entire variable domain, with the rest obtained from reference TRBV5-8 and TRBJ2-1, is as follows: EAGVTQSPTHLIKTRGQQATLRCSPISGHTSVYWYQQALGLGLQFLLWYDEGEERNRGNFPPRFSGRQFPNYSSELNVNALELEDSALYLCASSPIAGITYNEQFFGPGTRLTVL.

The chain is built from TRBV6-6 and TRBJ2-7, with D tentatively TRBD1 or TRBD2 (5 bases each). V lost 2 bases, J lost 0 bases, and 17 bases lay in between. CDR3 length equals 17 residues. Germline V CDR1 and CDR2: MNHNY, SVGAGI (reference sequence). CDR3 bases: TGTGCCAGCAGTTACGGGCAGGGCGAGGGTCCCTCCTACGAGCAGTACTTC. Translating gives CASSYGQGEGPSYEQYF.

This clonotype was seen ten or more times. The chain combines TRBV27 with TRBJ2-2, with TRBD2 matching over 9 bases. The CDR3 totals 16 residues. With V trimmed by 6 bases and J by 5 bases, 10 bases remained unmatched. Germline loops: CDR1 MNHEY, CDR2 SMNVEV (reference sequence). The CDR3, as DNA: TGTGCCAGCAGAAAGGAGAGACTAGCGGTAACCGGGGAGCTGTTTTTT. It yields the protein CASRKERLAVTGELFF.

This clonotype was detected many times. The CDR3 loop is CSARDNSRMRGEQYF. CDR3 coding DNA: TGCAGTGCTAGAGATAATAGCCGAATGCGGGGCGAGCAGTACTTC. The chain links TRBV20-1 to TRBJ2-7, with a weak D call TRBD2 (6 bases). Per the germline V gene, CDR1 is DFQATT and CDR2 is SNEGSKA (reference sequence). Trimming stripped 0 bases from V and 6 bases from J, with 18 bases between. The CDR3 totals 15 residues.

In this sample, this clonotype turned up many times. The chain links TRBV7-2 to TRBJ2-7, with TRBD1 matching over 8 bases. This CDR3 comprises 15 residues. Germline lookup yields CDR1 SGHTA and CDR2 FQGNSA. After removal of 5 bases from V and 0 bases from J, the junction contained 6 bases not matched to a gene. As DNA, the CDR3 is TGTGCCAGCAGCCAAGACAGGGGAAACTCCTACGAGCAGTACTTC. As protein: CASSQDRGNSYEQYF.

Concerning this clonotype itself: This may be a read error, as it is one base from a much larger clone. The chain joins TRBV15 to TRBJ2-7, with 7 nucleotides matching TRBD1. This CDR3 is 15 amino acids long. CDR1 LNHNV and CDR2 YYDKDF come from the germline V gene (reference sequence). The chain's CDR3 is CATSDGQDRAYERYF. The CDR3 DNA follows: TGTGCCACCAGCGATGGACAGGACCGTGCCTACGAGCGGTACTTC.

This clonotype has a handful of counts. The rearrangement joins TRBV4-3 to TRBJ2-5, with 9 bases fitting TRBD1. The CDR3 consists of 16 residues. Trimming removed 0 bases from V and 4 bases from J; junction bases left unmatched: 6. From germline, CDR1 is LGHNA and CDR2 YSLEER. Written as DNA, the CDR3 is TGCGCCAGCAGCCAAGATCCCTGGACAGGGGCAGAGACCCAGTACTTC. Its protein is CASSQDPWTGAETQYF.

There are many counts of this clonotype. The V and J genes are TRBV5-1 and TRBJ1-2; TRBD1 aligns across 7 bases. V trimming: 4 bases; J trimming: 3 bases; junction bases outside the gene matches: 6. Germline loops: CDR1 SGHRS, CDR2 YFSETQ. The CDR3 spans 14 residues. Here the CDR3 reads CASSGPGTDYGYTF. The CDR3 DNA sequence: TGCGCCAGCAGCGGGCCCGGGACAGACTATGGCTACACCTTC.

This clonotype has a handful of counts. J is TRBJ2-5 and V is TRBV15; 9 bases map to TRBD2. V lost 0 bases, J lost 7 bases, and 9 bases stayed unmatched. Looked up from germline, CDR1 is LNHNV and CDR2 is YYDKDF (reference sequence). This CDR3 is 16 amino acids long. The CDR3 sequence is CATSRDGAGGPGTQYF. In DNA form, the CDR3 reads TGTGCCACCAGCAGAGATGGAGCGGGAGGTCCCGGGACCCAGTACTTC.